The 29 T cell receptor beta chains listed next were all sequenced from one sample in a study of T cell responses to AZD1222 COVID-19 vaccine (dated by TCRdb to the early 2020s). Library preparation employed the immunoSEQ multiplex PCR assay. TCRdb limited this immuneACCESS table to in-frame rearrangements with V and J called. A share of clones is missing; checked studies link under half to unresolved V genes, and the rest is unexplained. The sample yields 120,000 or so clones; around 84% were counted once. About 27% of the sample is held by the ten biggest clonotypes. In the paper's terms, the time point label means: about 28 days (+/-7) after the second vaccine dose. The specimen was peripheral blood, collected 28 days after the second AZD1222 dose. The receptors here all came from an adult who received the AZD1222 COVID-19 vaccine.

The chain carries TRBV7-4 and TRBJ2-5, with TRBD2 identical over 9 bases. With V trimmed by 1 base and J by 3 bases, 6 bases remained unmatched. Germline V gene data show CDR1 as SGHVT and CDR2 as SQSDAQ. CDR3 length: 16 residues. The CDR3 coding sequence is TGTGCCAGCAGCTTAGGAGCTAGCGGGGCTGAAGAGACCCAGTACTTC. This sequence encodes CASSLGASGAEETQYF.

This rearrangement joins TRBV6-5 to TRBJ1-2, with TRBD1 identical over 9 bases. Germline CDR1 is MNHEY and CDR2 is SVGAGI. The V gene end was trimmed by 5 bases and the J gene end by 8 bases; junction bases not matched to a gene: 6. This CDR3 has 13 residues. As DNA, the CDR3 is TGTGCCAGCAGTAAGGGACAGGGAGGGGGCTACACCTTC. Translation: CASSKGQGGGYTF.

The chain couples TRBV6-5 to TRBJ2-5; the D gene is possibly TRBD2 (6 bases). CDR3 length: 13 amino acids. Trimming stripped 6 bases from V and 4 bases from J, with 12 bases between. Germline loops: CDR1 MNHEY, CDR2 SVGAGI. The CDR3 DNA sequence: TGTGCCAGCAGACCGGGACTCATAGAGACCCAGTACTTC. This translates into CASRPGLIETQYF.

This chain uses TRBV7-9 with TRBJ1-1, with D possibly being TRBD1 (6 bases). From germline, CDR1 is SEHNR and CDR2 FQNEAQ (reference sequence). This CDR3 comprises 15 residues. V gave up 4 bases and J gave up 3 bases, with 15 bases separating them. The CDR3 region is CASSSPGGGDTEAFF. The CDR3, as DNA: TGTGCCAGCAGCTCCCCAGGAGGGGGAGACACTGAAGCTTTCTTT.

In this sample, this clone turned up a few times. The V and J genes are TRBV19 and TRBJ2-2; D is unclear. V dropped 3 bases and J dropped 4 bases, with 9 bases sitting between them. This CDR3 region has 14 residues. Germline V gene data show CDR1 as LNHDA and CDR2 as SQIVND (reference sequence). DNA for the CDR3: TGTGCCAGTAGTATGATAGGGTTCACCGGGGAGCTGTTTTTT. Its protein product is CASSMIGFTGELFF. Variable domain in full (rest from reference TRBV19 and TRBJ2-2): DGGITQSPKYLFRKEGQNVTLSCEQNLNHDAMYWYRQDPGQGLRLIYYSQIVNDFQKGDIAEGYSVSREKKESFPLTVTSAQKNPTAFYLCASSMIGFTGELFFGEGSRLTVL.

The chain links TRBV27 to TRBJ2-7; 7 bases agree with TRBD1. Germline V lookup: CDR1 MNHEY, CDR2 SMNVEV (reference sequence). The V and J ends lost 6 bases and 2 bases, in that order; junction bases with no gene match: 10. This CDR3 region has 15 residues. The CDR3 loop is CASSTSTGAPYEQYF. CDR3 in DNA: TGTGCCAGCAGCACCAGCACAGGGGCTCCCTACGAGCAGTACTTC.

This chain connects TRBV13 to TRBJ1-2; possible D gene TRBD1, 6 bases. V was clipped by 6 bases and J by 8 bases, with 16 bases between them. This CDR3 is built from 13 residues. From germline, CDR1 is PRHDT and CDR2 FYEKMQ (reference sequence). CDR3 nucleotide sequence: TGTGCCAGCAGTTTAACAGGGAACGGCGGCTACACCTTC. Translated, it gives CASSLTGNGGYTF.

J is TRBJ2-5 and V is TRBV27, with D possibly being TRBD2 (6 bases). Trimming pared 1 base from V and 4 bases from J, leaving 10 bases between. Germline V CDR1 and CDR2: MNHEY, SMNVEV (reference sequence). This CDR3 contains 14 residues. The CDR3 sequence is CASSLWGGLETQYF. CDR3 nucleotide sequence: TGTGCCAGCAGTTTATGGGGAGGCTTAGAGACCCAGTACTTC.

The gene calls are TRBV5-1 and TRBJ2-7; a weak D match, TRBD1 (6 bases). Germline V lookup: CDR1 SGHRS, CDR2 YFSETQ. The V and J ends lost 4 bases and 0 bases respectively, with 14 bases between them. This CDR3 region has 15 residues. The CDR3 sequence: CASSLGGSGSYEQYF. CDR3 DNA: TGCGCCAGCAGCCTAGGGGGTTCTGGCTCCTACGAGCAGTACTTC.

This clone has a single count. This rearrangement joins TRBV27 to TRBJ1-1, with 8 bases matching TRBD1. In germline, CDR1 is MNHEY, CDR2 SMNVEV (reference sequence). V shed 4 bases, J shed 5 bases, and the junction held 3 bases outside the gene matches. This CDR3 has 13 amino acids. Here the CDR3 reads CASSSWDRTEAFF. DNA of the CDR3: TGTGCCAGCAGTTCCTGGGACAGGACTGAAGCTTTCTTT.

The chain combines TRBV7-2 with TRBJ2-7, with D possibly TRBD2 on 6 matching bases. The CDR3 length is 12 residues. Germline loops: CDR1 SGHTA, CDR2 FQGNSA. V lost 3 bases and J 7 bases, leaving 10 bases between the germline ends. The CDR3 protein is CASSFISGEQYF. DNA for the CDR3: TGTGCCAGCAGCTTCATCAGCGGGGAGCAGTACTTC.

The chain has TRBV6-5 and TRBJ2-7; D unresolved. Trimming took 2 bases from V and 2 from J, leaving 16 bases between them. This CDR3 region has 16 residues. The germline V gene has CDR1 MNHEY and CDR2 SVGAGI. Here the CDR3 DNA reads TGTGCCAGCAGTTACGTAGTAGCTGGGCCCACCTACGAGCAGTACTTC. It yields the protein CASSYVVAGPTYEQYF.

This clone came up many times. The CDR3 reads CASSQVLWAYEQYF. The CDR3 nucleotides read TGTGCCAGCAGCCAAGTTTTGTGGGCCTACGAGCAGTACTTC. The genes are TRBV14 and TRBJ2-7; D ambiguous. The CDR3 runs to 14 residues. The germline gives CDR1 SGHDN, CDR2 FVKESK. The V end was cut by 1 base, the J end by 2 bases, with 9 bases between.

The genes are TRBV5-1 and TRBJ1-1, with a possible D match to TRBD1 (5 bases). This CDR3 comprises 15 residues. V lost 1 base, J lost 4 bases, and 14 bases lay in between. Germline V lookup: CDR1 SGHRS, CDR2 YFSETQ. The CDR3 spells CASSLMGPPGTEAFF. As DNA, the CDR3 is TGCGCCAGCAGCTTGATGGGGCCTCCCGGCACTGAAGCTTTCTTT.

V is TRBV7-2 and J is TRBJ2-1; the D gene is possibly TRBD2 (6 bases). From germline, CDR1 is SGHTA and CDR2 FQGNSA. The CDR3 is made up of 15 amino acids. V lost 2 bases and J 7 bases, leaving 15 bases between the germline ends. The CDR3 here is CASSLPGFRGNEQFF. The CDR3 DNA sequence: TGTGCCAGCAGCTTACCGGGATTTCGGGGGAATGAGCAGTTCTTC.

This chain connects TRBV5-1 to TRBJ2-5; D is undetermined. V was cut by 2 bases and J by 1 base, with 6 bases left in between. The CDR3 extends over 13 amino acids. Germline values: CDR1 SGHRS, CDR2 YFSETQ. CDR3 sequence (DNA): TGCGCCAGCAGCTTAAGTCCCCAAGAGACCCAGTACTTC. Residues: CASSLSPQETQYF.

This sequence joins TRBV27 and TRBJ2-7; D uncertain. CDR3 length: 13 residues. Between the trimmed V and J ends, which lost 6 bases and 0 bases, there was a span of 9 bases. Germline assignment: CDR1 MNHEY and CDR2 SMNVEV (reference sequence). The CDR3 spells CASSQPGSYEQYF. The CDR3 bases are TGTGCCAGCAGCCAGCCGGGCTCCTACGAGCAGTACTTC.

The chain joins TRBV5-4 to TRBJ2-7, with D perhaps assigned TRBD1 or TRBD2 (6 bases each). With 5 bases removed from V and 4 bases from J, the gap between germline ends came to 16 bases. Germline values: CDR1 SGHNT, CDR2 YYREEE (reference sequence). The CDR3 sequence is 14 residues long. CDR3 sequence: CASRKLGGDYEQYF. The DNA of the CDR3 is TGTGCCAGCAGAAAACTGGGGGGCGATTACGAGCAGTACTTC.

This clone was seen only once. CDR3 sequence (DNA): TGTGCCAGCAGCTTAGGGAGACAGGGGGCGGACTACACCTTC. Its translation: CASSLGRQGADYTF. The rearrangement uses TRBV7-9 and TRBJ1-2; 10 bases match TRBD1. Trimming cost V 1 base and J 10 bases; bases outside gene matches: 6. CDR3 length equals 14 residues. Germline V gives CDR1 SEHNR, CDR2 FQNEAQ (reference sequence).

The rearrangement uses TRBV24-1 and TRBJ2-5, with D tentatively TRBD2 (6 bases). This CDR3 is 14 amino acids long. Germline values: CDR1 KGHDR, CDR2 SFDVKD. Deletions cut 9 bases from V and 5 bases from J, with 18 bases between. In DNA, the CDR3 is TGTGCCACCGGAACTTGGGGGAGCGGGGAGACCCAGTACTTC. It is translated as CATGTWGSGETQYF.

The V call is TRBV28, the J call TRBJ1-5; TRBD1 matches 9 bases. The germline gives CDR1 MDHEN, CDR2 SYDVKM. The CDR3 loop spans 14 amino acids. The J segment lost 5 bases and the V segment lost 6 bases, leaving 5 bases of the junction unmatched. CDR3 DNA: TGTGCCAGCAGGACTGGACAGGGGCATCAGCCCCAGCATTTT. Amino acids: CASRTGQGHQPQHF.

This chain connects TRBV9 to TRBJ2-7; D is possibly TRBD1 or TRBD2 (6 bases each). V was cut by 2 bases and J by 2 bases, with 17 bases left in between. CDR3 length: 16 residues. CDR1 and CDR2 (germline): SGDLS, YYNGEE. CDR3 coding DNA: TGTGCCAGCAGCGTGGGGGACGGGGGCTATACCTACGAGCAGTACTTC. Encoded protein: CASSVGDGGYTYEQYF.

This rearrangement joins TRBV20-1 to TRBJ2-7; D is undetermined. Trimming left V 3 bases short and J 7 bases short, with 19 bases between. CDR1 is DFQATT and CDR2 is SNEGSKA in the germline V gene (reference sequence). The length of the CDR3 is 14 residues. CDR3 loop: CSASWSDSMGEQYF. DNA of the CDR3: TGCAGTGCTAGTTGGTCAGATAGTATGGGGGAGCAGTACTTC.

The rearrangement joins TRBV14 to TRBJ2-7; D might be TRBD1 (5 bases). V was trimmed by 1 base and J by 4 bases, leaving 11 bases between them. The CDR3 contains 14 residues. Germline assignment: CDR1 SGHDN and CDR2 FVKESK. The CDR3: CASSQGLQGYEQYF. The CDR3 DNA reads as TGTGCCAGCAGCCAAGGCCTCCAGGGATACGAGCAGTACTTC.

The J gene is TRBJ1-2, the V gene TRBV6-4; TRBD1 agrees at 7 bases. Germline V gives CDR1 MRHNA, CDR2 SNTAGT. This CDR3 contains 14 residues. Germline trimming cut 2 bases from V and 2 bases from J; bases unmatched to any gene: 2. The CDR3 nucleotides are TGTGCCAGCAGTGACCCGGACAGGAACTATGGCTACACCTTC. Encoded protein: CASSDPDRNYGYTF.

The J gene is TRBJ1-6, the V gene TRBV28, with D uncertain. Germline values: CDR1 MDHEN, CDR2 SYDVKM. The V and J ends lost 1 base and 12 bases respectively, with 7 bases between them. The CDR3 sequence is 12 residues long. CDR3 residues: CASSLFLQPLHF. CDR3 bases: TGTGCCAGCAGTTTATTCCTTCAACCCCTCCACTTT.

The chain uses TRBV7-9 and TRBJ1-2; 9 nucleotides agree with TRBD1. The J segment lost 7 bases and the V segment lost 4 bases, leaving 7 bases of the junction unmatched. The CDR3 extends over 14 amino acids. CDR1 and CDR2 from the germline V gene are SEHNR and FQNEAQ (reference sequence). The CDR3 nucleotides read TGTGCCAGCAGCTCAACAGGGGGCGCCTCTGGCTACACCTTC. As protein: CASSSTGGASGYTF.

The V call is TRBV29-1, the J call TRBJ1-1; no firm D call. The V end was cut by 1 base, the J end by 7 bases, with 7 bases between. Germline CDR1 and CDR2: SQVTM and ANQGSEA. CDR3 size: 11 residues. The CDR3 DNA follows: TGCAGCGTTGAAGGAGGGTATGAAGCTTTCTTT. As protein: CSVEGGYEAFF.

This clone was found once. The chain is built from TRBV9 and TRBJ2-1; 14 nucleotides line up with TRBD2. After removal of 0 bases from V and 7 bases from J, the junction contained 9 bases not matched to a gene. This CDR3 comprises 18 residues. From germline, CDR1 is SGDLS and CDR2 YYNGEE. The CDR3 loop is CASSVAPRLAGGSNEQFF. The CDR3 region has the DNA TGTGCCAGCAGCGTAGCCCCAAGACTAGCGGGGGGGTCTAATGAGCAGTTCTTC. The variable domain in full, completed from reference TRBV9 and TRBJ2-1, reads DSGVTQTPKHLITATGQRVTLRCSPRSGDLSVYWYQQSLDQGLQFLIQYYNGEERAKGNILERFSAQQFPDLHSELNLSSLELGDSALYFCASSVAPRLAGGSNEQFFGPGTRLTVL.